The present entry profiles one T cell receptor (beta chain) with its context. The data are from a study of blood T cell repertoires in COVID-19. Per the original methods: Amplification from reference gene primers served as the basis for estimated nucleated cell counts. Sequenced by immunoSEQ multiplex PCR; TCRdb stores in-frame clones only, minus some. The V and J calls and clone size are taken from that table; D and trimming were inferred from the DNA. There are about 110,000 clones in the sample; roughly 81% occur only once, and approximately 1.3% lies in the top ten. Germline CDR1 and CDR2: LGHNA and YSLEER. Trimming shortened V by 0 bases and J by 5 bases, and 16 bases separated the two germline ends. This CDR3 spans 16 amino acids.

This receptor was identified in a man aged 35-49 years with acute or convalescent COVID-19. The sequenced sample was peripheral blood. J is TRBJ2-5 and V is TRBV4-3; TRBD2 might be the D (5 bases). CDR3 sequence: CASSQDPLRGSETQYF. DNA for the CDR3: TGCGCCAGCAGCCAAGACCCTCTTCGGGGTAGTGAGACCCAGTACTTC.